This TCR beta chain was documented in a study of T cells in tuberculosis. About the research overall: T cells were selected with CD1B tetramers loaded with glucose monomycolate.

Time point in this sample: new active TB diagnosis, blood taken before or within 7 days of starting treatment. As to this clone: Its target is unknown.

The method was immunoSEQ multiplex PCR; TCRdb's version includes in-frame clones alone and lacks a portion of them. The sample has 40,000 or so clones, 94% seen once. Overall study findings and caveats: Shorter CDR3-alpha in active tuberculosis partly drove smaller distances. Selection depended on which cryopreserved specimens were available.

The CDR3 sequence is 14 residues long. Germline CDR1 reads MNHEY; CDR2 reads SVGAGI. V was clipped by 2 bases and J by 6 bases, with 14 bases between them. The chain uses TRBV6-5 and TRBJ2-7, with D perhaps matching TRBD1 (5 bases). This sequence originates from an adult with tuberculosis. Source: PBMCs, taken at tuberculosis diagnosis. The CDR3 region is CASSYSVWGSEQYF. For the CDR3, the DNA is TGTGCCAGCAGTTACAGTGTGTGGGGCAGCGAGCAGTACTTC.